The clone carrying this TCR beta chain was detected a few times. Preparing the TCRbeta library involved the use of unique molecular identifiers. TCRdb passed the PCR reads through MiXCR, listing each CDR3 protein once. The sample has 380,000 or so distinct CDR3 sequences; 13% are singletons. This sample was taken from a study of T-cell reconstitution after alpha-beta-depleted transplantation in children. Sequences were derived from PBMCs, sampled from the stem cell graft. The receptor comes from a human donor who donated a stem cell graft to a child with Fanconi anemia.

The CDR3: CASSLGEGSNQPQHF. As DNA, the CDR3 is TGTGCCAGCAGCTTGGGGGAGGGAAGCAATCAGCCCCAGCATTTT. V gene TRBV25-1 combines with J gene TRBJ1-5; possibly TRBD1 for D (5 bases). This CDR3 has 15 amino acids. V was shortened by 6 bases and J by 1 base, with 13 bases between the two germline ends. CDR1 and CDR2 (germline): MGHDK, SYGVNS.